Listed below are T cell receptor beta chains from one sample, sequenced in a study of CD8 T cells in ankylosing spondylitis. One entry per CDR3 protein results from TCRdb running MiXCR on the 5' RACE reads. The top ten clones hold nearly 7% of a sample with 500,000 to 550,000 distinct CDR3 sequences, 12% of them seen once. Source material: blood, either unsorted or a sorted T cell fraction (not recorded which). The receptors originated from a male donor with ankylosing spondylitis. CDR3s include the opening cysteine and the closing phenylalanine or tryptophan. The order of the fields is J gene, V gene, CDR3 length, CDR3 protein.

>TRBJ1-1|TRBV7-6|13
CASSPWGVSEAFF
>TRBJ2-7|TRBV6-2/TRBV6-3|15
CASSYSGGLSYEQYF
>TRBJ2-7|TRBV7-2|14
CASSLGGRVWEQYF
>TRBJ1-4|TRBV5-5|15
CASSFLLGLDEKLFF
>TRBJ2-5|TRBV24-1|15
CATSDGQGGKETQYF
>TRBJ2-1|TRBV6-1|15
CASSETSGRAHRPFF
>TRBJ2-5|TRBV7-2|14
CASSTDRDIRTQYF
>TRBJ1-6|TRBV15|14
CATSRGVGNSPLHF
>TRBJ1-1|TRBV12-3/TRBV12-4|16
CASTPGQGSLNTEAFF
>TRBJ1-5|TRBV12-3/TRBV12-4|14
CASRWQGDGQPQHF
>TRBJ1-3|TRBV12-3/TRBV12-4|16
CASTPRQGLSGNTIYF
>TRBJ2-4|TRBV29-1|16
CSVVLELGQVWNIQYF
>TRBJ2-2|TRBV2|14
CASLGVLNTGELFF
>TRBJ1-4|TRBV29-1|14
CSVGLAGTNEKLFF
>TRBJ2-3|TRBV6-1|15
CASAPSREVTDTQYF
>TRBJ2-2|TRBV5-5|16
CASSSDRGLDTGELFF
>TRBJ2-3|TRBV24-1|18
CATSDPAPGQVLTDTQYF
>TRBJ2-1|TRBV24-1|17
CATSDLRTSGSYNEQFF
>TRBJ2-3|TRBV20-1|15
CSARLSGRSTDTQYF
>TRBJ2-3|TRBV20-1|15
CSARWGRGGTDTQYF
>TRBJ2-5|TRBV7-2|14
CASSLVKGKETQYF
>TRBJ1-6|TRBV27|13
CASGGRVGSPLHF
>TRBJ2-7|TRBV5-5|14
CASSVRSETYEQYF
>TRBJ2-1|TRBV20-1|16
CSAPGTSGIHYNEQFF
>TRBJ1-4|TRBV3-1|15
CASSQRGTPGEKLFF
>TRBJ2-1|TRBV4-2|15
CASSRGLAGGDEQFF
>TRBJ2-7|TRBV2|12
CASSDVRAEQYF
>TRBJ2-1|TRBV5-4|17
CASSLTLGPSLDNEQFF
>TRBJ2-1|TRBV5-1|15
CASSLLAWGYNEQFF
>TRBJ1-1|TRBV24-1|14
CATSDSTRTGEAFF
>TRBJ1-2|TRBV12-3/TRBV12-4|13
CASSSQGNYGYTF
>TRBJ2-5|TRBV2|16
CASSGVTDRGLETQYF
>TRBJ1-5|TRBV12-3/TRBV12-4|15
CASREQGASNQPQHF
>TRBJ2-3|TRBV5-1|16
CASQGGSGTSTDTQYF
>TRBJ2-5|TRBV3-1|12
CASSFRAETQYF